Listed here are 8 T cell receptor beta chains from one sample, sequenced in a study of T cell responses to AZD1222 COVID-19 vaccine. Assay: immunoSEQ multiplex PCR; the TCRdb copy retains only in-frame clones and omits some. The sample holds 110,000 to 150,000 clones; roughly nine tenths are singletons and the top ten take roughly 1.7%. Sequencing was performed on peripheral blood, taken on day 0 of AZD1222 vaccination. The receptors derive from an adult in good health.

This clone was seen a handful of times. The V gene is TRBV15, the J gene TRBJ2-2, with 12 bases matching TRBD2. In germline, CDR1 is LNHNV, CDR2 YYDKDF (reference sequence). The CDR3 loop spans 16 amino acids. The junction had 3 bases not matched to a gene; V was cut back by 1 base and J by 6 bases. DNA for the CDR3: TGTGCCACCAGCAGAGTGTCTAGCGGGAGGGCCGGGGAGCTGTTTTTT. This translates into CATSRVSSGRAGELFF.

The V and J genes are TRBV9 and TRBJ2-3; 10 positions match TRBD2. CDR3 length: 16 amino acids. Trimming at V came to 3 bases and at J to 5 bases, leaving 9 bases not matched to a gene. From germline, CDR1 is SGDLS and CDR2 YYNGEE. The CDR3 DNA reads TGTGCCAGCAGCGGCTTAAGCGGGGGGGCGGTAGATACGCAGTATTTT. This translates into CASSGLSGGAVDTQYF.

This sequence joins TRBV7-9 and TRBJ1-1; D is ambiguous. Deletions cut 4 bases from V and 2 bases from J, with 2 bases between. The CDR3 is made up of 11 amino acids. CDR1 is SEHNR and CDR2 is FQNEAQ in the germline V gene (reference sequence). CDR3 in amino acids: CASSSNTEAFF. The CDR3 DNA follows: TGTGCCAGCAGCTCTAACACTGAAGCTTTCTTT.

The gene calls are TRBV5-4 and TRBJ1-4; 11 bases are a match to TRBD1. The CDR3 is 14 residues long. V gave up 6 bases and J gave up 6 bases; unmatched junction bases: 4. Germline loops: CDR1 SGHNT, CDR2 YYREEE (reference sequence). CDR3 DNA sequence: TGTGCCAGCAACAGGGACAGGGGGGATGAAAAACTGTTTTTT. It yields the protein CASNRDRGDEKLFF.

V is TRBV3-1 (or the pseudogene TRBV3-2) and J is TRBJ1-6; D is possibly TRBD1 (5 bases). With 2 bases removed from V and 8 bases from J, the gap between germline ends came to 16 bases. The length of the CDR3 is 16 residues. CDR1 LGHDT and CDR2 YNNKEL come from the germline V gene (reference sequence). In DNA, the CDR3 is TGTGCCAGCAGCCAATGGGGACCTCAGGCGGATTCACCCCTCCACTTT. Translating gives CASSQWGPQADSPLHF.

This clone occurred once. The gene calls are TRBV30 and TRBJ1-5; TRBD1 matches at 7 bases. CDR1 GTSNPN and CDR2 SVGIG come from the germline V gene (reference sequence). The CDR3 is made up of 15 amino acids. V lost 0 bases to trimming and J lost 5 bases; unmatched junction nucleotides: 7. The CDR3, as DNA: TGTGCCTGGAGTGTCCGAGACAGGGAGGATCAGCCCCAGCATTTT. Translated, it gives CAWSVRDREDQPQHF.

This clone occurred once. The chain uses TRBV6-5 and TRBJ2-7, with 10 bases fitting TRBD1. Germline lookup yields CDR1 MNHEY and CDR2 SVGAGI. The CDR3 length is 15 residues. Trimming took 6 bases from V and 4 from J; bases not matched to a gene: 9. The CDR3, as DNA: TGTGCCAGCAGACCTGGGACAGGGGAACAGTACGAGCAGTACTTC. Protein product: CASRPGTGEQYEQYF.

This sequence joins TRBV10-2 and TRBJ2-7, with TRBD2 matching 10 bases. Germline-derived CDR1 and CDR2 are WSHSY and SAAADI. V lost 6 bases and J lost 0; bases outside the gene matches: 5. CDR3 length: 15 residues. The DNA for the CDR3 is TGCGCCAGCAGGGGGACTAGCGCCAGCTCCTACGAGCAGTACTTC. Translated, it gives CASRGTSASSYEQYF.